The clone carrying this T cell receptor beta chain was seen at least ten times. Its antigen is not known. Then a second PCR, running roughly 7 to 11 cycles, was carried out with a sample-barcoded 5' primer and a J-beta primer mix. Each cDNA molecule was tagged by a template-switch adaptor with 12 random nucleotides. MiXCR, run by TCRdb on the 5' RACE reads, gives a single entry per CDR3 protein. The repertoire consists of about 1.8 million distinct CDR3 sequences, with 40% to 55% occurring once and the leading ten covering roughly 2%. CDR1 is SQVTM and CDR2 is ANQGSEA in the germline V gene. The CDR3 loop spans 11 amino acids. Trimming removed 6 bases from V and 6 bases from J, with 12 bases in between. The sample is drawn from a study of blood T cells in healthy people across ages. The wider study: Template switching captured about one barcoded beta molecule per two T cells.

Whole-study results and caveats: Researchers said unsorted PBMCs prevented a conclusive naive versus antigen-experienced comparison.

The sequence derives from a woman aged 40 to 50 in good health. The chain uses TRBV29-1 and TRBJ2-7; possibly TRBD1 for D (6 bases). The sequenced material came from blood. This chain's CDR3 is CSVNTGIEQYF. The CDR3 nucleotides are TGCAGCGTCAACACAGGGATCGAGCAGTACTTC.